The present T cell receptor beta chain was sequenced within a study of T cells in Graves' hyperthyroidism and ophthalmopathy. At the level of the study: Prior to any treatment, at the point of initial diagnosis, peripheral blood was collected. Regarding the study as a whole: Median prediction lead before ophthalmopathy onset was 5 to 7 months with the model.

Disease lasting under 3 months, a NOSPECS grade of at least 4, and a Clinical Activity Score of at least 3 were features of the ophthalmopathy patients. This clonotype was counted ten times or more. Its cognate antigen is unknown. Authors of the study amplified TCR beta CDR3 regions from RNA transcripts. TCR CDR3 regions were first amplified by RT-PCR with HTBI primers. TCRdb redid the calling of the multiplex PCR reads with MiXCR, one entry per CDR3 protein. The sample lists 400,000 or so distinct CDR3 sequences, approximately 14% seen once, with about 21% in the top ten. The CDR3 is 21 residues long. CDR1 is SGHAT and CDR2 is FQNNGV in the germline V gene. The germline V and J ends were trimmed by 3 bases and 7 bases, with 36 bases remaining between them.

This chain connects TRBV11-2 to TRBJ1-2; D possibly corresponds to TRBD1 (6 bases). This receptor was taken from a woman aged 60-75 years with Graves' ophthalmopathy. Sequenced material: blood. CDR3 sequence (DNA): TGTGCCAGCAGCTTTACGACAGGCGTGTGGGGTGCAGGGATCGACCGTGGTGGCTACACCTTC. Translation gives CASSFTTGVWGAGIDRGGYTF. Based on the CDR3 plus reference TRBV11-2 and TRBJ1-2, the full variable domain is EAGVAQSPRYKIIEKRQSVAFWCNPISGHATLYWYQQILGQGPKLLIQFQNNGVVDDSQLPKDRFSAERLKGVDSTLKIQPAKLEDSAVYLCASSFTTGVWGAGIDRGGYTFGSGTRLTVV.